Listed below are T cell receptor beta chains from one sample, sequenced in a study of blood T cell repertoires in COVID-19. Generated by immunoSEQ multiplex PCR, the TCRdb table keeps only in-frame clones and is missing some. This table has roughly 160,000 clones, 65% to 90% appearing once. Sequencing input: peripheral blood. Receptor source: a man between 60 and 75 years old with acute or convalescent COVID-19. Both conserved end residues are part of each CDR3. Each record gives: D gene, J gene, V gene, clone size, CDR3 protein, CDR3 DNA. A D gene is named only where the DNA matches it firmly. Only some rows state a clone size, as once, few, many or a class for expanded clones.

d_call: .; j_call: TRBJ2-3; v_call: TRBV2; clone_size: .; cdr3_aa: CASNTQGGEDTQYF; cdr3_nt: TGTGCCAGCAATACCCAGGGAGGCGAAGATACGCAGTATTTT
d_call: TRBD1; j_call: TRBJ1-2; v_call: TRBV27; clone_size: few; cdr3_aa: CASSLGTAYGYTF; cdr3_nt: TGTGCCAGCAGTTTAGGGACAGCCTATGGCTACACCTTC
d_call: TRBD1; j_call: TRBJ2-7; v_call: TRBV18; clone_size: .; cdr3_aa: CASSPHRGLNEQYF; cdr3_nt: TGTGCCAGCTCACCACACAGGGGGCTCAACGAGCAGTACTTC
d_call: TRBD2; j_call: TRBJ2-5; v_call: TRBV5-1; clone_size: .; cdr3_aa: CASSPGTSGIYETQYF; cdr3_nt: TGCGCCAGCAGCCCGGGGACTAGCGGGATCTATGAGACCCAGTACTTC
d_call: TRBD1; j_call: TRBJ1-3; v_call: TRBV20-1; clone_size: .; cdr3_aa: CSASNRGLVGGNTIYF; cdr3_nt: TGCAGTGCTAGTAACAGGGGGCTAGTAGGTGGAAACACCATATATTTT
d_call: .; j_call: TRBJ2-6; v_call: TRBV7-6; clone_size: .; cdr3_aa: CASSLGTGNSGANVLTF; cdr3_nt: TGTGCCAGCAGCTTAGGAACAGGGAATTCTGGGGCCAACGTCCTGACTTTC
d_call: .; j_call: TRBJ1-6; v_call: TRBV19; clone_size: .; cdr3_aa: CASSGWQDVSPLHF; cdr3_nt: TGTGCCAGTAGTGGGTGGCAGGATGTTTCACCCCTCCACTTT
d_call: TRBD2; j_call: TRBJ2-3; v_call: TRBV5-1; clone_size: .; cdr3_aa: CASSLFPSGSGTDTQYF; cdr3_nt: TGCGCCAGCAGCTTGTTTCCTAGCGGGAGTGGCACAGATACGCAGTATTTT
d_call: .; j_call: TRBJ1-1; v_call: TRBV28; clone_size: .; cdr3_aa: CASSRGRVEAFF; cdr3_nt: TGTGCCAGCAGTAGGGGCCGGGTTGAAGCTTTCTTT
d_call: TRBD1; j_call: TRBJ2-2; v_call: TRBV24-1; clone_size: .; cdr3_aa: CATSARRAGGRTGELFF; cdr3_nt: TGTGCCACCAGTGCCCGGCGGGCAGGGGGTAGGACCGGGGAGCTGTTTTTT
d_call: TRBD2; j_call: TRBJ2-1; v_call: TRBV5-4; clone_size: .; cdr3_aa: CASSLSLAGGPGEQFF; cdr3_nt: TGTGCCAGCAGCTTGTCGCTAGCGGGAGGGCCAGGTGAGCAGTTCTTC
d_call: .; j_call: TRBJ1-4; v_call: TRBV7-2; clone_size: .; cdr3_aa: CASSLSGGFNEKLFF; cdr3_nt: TGTGCCAGCAGCTTATCGGGGGGATTTAATGAAAAACTGTTTTTT
d_call: TRBD2; j_call: TRBJ2-1; v_call: TRBV7-9; clone_size: .; cdr3_aa: CASGGDFLNNEQFF; cdr3_nt: TGTGCCAGCGGGGGGGACTTCCTAAACAATGAGCAGTTCTTC
d_call: TRBD1; j_call: TRBJ2-7; v_call: TRBV18; clone_size: .; cdr3_aa: CASSSLPFSGTGVEQYF; cdr3_nt: TGTGCCAGCTCCTCCCTCCCCTTCAGCGGGACAGGGGTCGAGCAGTACTTC
d_call: TRBD2; j_call: TRBJ2-7; v_call: TRBV19; clone_size: .; cdr3_aa: CASSPRTSHAHEQYF; cdr3_nt: TGTGCCAGTAGTCCCAGGACTAGCCATGCGCACGAGCAGTACTTC
d_call: TRBD1; j_call: TRBJ1-6; v_call: TRBV19; clone_size: .; cdr3_aa: CASSVGTGYNSPLHF; cdr3_nt: TGTGCCAGTAGTGTCGGGACAGGCTATAATTCACCCCTCCACTTT
d_call: .; j_call: TRBJ2-2; v_call: TRBV25-1; clone_size: .; cdr3_aa: CASSAHLGGGNTGELFF; cdr3_nt: TGTGCCAGCAGCGCCCATTTGGGGGGAGGAAACACCGGGGAGCTGTTTTTT
d_call: TRBD1; j_call: TRBJ1-5; v_call: TRBV15; clone_size: few; cdr3_aa: CATSRTDRVVRSNQPQHF; cdr3_nt: TGTGCCACCAGCAGAACCGACAGGGTAGTGAGAAGCAATCAGCCCCAGCATTTT
d_call: .; j_call: TRBJ2-3; v_call: TRBV19; clone_size: .; cdr3_aa: CASGMEQADTQYF; cdr3_nt: TGTGCCAGTGGGATGGAACAGGCCGATACGCAGTATTTT